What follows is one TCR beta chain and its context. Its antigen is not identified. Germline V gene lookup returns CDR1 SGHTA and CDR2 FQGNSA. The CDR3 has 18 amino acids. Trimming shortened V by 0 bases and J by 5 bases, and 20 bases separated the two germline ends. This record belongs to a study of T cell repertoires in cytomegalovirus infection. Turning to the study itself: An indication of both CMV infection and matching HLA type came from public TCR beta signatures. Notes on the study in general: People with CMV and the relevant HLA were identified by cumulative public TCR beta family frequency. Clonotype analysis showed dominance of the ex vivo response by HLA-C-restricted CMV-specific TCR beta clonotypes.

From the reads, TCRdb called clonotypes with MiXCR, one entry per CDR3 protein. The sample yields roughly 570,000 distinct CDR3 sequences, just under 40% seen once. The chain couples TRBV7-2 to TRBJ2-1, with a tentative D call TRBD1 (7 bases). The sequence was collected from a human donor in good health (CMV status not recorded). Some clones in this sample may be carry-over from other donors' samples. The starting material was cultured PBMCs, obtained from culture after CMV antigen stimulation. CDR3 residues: CASSLAHPQGGKHNEQFF. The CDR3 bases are TGTGCCAGCAGCTTAGCGCATCCCCAGGGGGGAAAACACAATGAGCAGTTCTTC.